Listed below are T cell receptor beta chains from one sample, sequenced in a study of blood T cell repertoires in COVID-19. TCRdb's copy holds only in-frame clones and misses some; the assay was immunoSEQ multiplex PCR. Among 250,000 or so clones listed, over 80% were seen once. Sequencing was carried out using PBMCs or T cells enriched from blood (not recorded which). All receptors come from a woman younger than 45 with acute COVID-19. The CDR3 runs from the conserved cysteine through the conserved F or W. Fields, in order: J gene, V gene, D gene, clone size, CDR3 DNA, CDR3 protein. D genes are given only for firm matches. Rows give clone size only sometimes, using once, few, many, or a class for an expanded clone.

TRBJ1-1 | TRBV10-2 | . | . | TGCGCCAGCTTGAGCACTGAAGCTTTCTTT | CASLSTEAFF
TRBJ1-2 | TRBV9 | TRBD1 | . | TGTGCCAGCAGCGTAACGCCAGGGGGTGATGGCTACACCTTC | CASSVTPGGDGYTF
TRBJ1-2 | TRBV12-3/TRBV12-4 | . | few | TGTGCCACCCAGGGTGACTATGGCTACACCTTC | CATQGDYGYTF
TRBJ2-5 | TRBV6-5 | . | once | TGTGCCAGCAGAACGGGGGAAAGGGATATGGAGACCCAGTACTTC | CASRTGERDMETQYF
TRBJ1-2 | TRBV6-2/TRBV6-3 | TRBD1 | . | TGTGCCAGCAGTCGCCGGGACAGCCATGGCTACACCTTC | CASSRRDSHGYTF
TRBJ1-1 | TRBV19 | TRBD1 | once | TGTGCCATTAGACAGGGGGATGAAGCTTTCTTT | CAIRQGDEAFF
TRBJ2-7 | TRBV6-2/TRBV6-3 | TRBD1 | once | TGTGCCAGCAGTTATATGGACAGGGTCTACGAGCAGTACTTC | CASSYMDRVYEQYF
TRBJ2-7 | TRBV7-9 | TRBD1 | . | TGTGCCAGCAGCACCTGGACAGGGAGCTCCTACGAGCAGTACTTC | CASSTWTGSSYEQYF
TRBJ1-1 | TRBV6-5 | . | . | TGTGCCAGCAGTTACCACTACCGACAGCACACTGAAGCTTTCTTT | CASSYHYRQHTEAFF
TRBJ2-2 | TRBV4-1 | . | once | TGCGCCAGCAGACAGGCGTCGAACACCGGGGAGCTGTTTTTT | CASRQASNTGELFF
TRBJ1-6 | TRBV19 | . | once | TGTGCCAGTAGTGCTACAGGGCGGTTCGGGGATTCACCCCTCCACTTT | CASSATGRFGDSPLHF
TRBJ1-1 | TRBV7-8 | . | . | TGTGCCAGCAGCTTAGAGGTCAGGGGTTACACTGAAGCTTTCTTT | CASSLEVRGYTEAFF
TRBJ1-2 | TRBV5-6 | . | . | TGTGCCAGCCGCTTCGGAGGGGTTAGTGGCTACACCTTC | CASRFGGVSGYTF
TRBJ1-6 | TRBV28 | . | . | TGTGCCAGCAGACCCGTAGGGGGTTCACCCCTCCACTTT | CASRPVGGSPLHF
TRBJ2-7 | TRBV19 | TRBD2 | . | TGTGCCAGTAGTATAGACCAGACTAGCGGAGAGAGGCAGTACTTC | CASSIDQTSGERQYF
TRBJ1-2 | TRBV6-5 | TRBD1 | . | TGTGCCAGCAGGGGGACAGGGGCCCATGGCTACACCTTC | CASRGTGAHGYTF
TRBJ2-2 | TRBV29-1 | TRBD1 | . | TGCAGCGTTGCGTCGGGGACAGTCAACACCGGGGAGCTGTTTTTT | CSVASGTVNTGELFF
TRBJ2-7 | TRBV10-1 | TRBD1 | . | TGCGCCAGCAGTATAGCCGGGACAGTGGACAGCGAGCAGTACTTC | CASSIAGTVDSEQYF
TRBJ2-3 | TRBV19 | TRBD1 | . | TGTGCCAGCGGGGACAGGGGGGCAGATACGCAGTATTTT | CASGDRGADTQYF
TRBJ2-6 | TRBV6-5 | . | . | TGTGCCAGCAGTTATTCCTCCGCTGGGGCCAACGTCCTGACTTTC | CASSYSSAGANVLTF
TRBJ2-3 | TRBV15 | . | once | TGTGCCACCAGCCCGAGAGGGGGAATGGCAGATACGCAGTATTTT | CATSPRGGMADTQYF
TRBJ2-7 | TRBV4-3 | TRBD1 | . | TGCGCCAGCAGCCAAGAGAAGGGGACAGGCTACGAGCAGTACTTC | CASSQEKGTGYEQYF
TRBJ2-2 | TRBV11-2 | TRBD1 | once | TGTGCCAGCAGCCCCGGACAGGGGGCGACCGGGGAGCTGTTTTTT | CASSPGQGATGELFF
TRBJ1-1 | TRBV7-9 | TRBD1 | once | TGTGCCAGCAAATCACAGGGGATGAACACTGAAGCTTTCTTT | CASKSQGMNTEAFF
TRBJ1-2 | TRBV5-1 | . | once | TGCGCCAGCAGCCCGCCCCCCGGGACACTCTCTAACTATGGCTACACCTTC | CASSPPPGTLSNYGYTF
TRBJ1-4 | TRBV5-6 | . | . | TGTGCCAGCACCCAGGGGCTGGGTAATGAAAAACTGTTTTTT | CASTQGLGNEKLFF